This T cell receptor (beta chain) was observed in a study of T-cell reconstitution after alpha-beta-depleted transplantation in children. The CDR3 is made up of 16 amino acids. V lost 3 bases to trimming and J lost 1 base; unmatched junction nucleotides: 3. Preparation of the TCRbeta library used unique molecular identifiers. TCRdb analysed the PCR reads with MiXCR anew, one entry per CDR3 protein. This table has some 240,000 distinct CDR3 sequences, 9.7% appearing once. The starting material was PBMCs from the stem cell graft donor, obtained from the stem cell graft. The clonotype was recovered from a human donor who donated a stem cell graft to a child with SCID. The chain has TRBV12-3 or TRBV12-4 and TRBJ2-5; 12 nucleotides match TRBD2. The CDR3 nucleotides are TGTGCCAGCAGTTTCCTACTAGCGGGGGGCCAAGAGACCCAGTACTTC. Protein sequence: CASSFLLAGGQETQYF.